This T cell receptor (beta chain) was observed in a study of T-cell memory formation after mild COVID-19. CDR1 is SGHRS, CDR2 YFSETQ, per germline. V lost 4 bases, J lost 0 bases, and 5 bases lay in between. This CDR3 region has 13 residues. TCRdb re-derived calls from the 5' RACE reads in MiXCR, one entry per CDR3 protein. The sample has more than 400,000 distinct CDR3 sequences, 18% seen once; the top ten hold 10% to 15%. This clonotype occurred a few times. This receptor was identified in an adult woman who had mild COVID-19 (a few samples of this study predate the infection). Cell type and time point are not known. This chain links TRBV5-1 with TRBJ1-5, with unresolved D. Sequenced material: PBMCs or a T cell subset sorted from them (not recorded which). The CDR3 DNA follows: TGCGCCAGCAGCGACGGTAGCAATCAGCCCCAGCATTTT. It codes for CASSDGSNQPQHF.